These 17 T cell receptor beta chains were sequenced from one sample in a study of T cells in Graves' hyperthyroidism and ophthalmopathy. There were TCR beta CDR3 regions amplified from RNA transcripts. An initial round of RT-PCR targeting the TCR CDR3 relied on the HTBI primer set. MiXCR was run by TCRdb on the multiplex PCR reads, yielding one entry per CDR3 protein. The table has over 350,000 distinct CDR3 sequences, less than 20% seen once. The sequencing sample was made of blood. These receptors all come from a young man with Graves' ophthalmopathy.

This clonotype showed up many times. V usage is TRBV6-1 and J usage is TRBJ2-7; 7 bases map to TRBD1. Per the germline V gene, CDR1 is MNHNS and CDR2 is SASEGT. The CDR3 runs 14 residues. V lost 10 bases and J lost 5; bases outside the gene matches: 14. CDR3 in amino acids: CATAPQGEGDEQYF. CDR3 DNA: TGTGCCACCGCCCCCCAGGGGGAAGGGGACGAGCAGTACTTC.

There are many counts of this clonotype. V is TRBV27 and J is TRBJ2-5; 7 positions agree with TRBD1. V gave up 4 bases and J gave up 5 bases; unmatched junction bases: 4. The V gene's germline CDR1 is MNHEY and CDR2 SMNVEV (reference sequence). This CDR3 is 13 amino acids long. This CDR3 reads CASSWRRGETQYF. In DNA form, the CDR3 reads TGTGCCAGCAGTTGGCGCAGGGGGGAGACCCAGTACTTC.

This clonotype was seen a handful of times. V is TRBV29-1 and J is TRBJ1-2; D is perhaps TRBD1 (6 bases). This CDR3 spans 16 amino acids. Per the germline V gene, CDR1 is SQVTM and CDR2 is ANQGSEA. The V and J ends lost 0 bases and 3 bases respectively, with 17 bases between them. The CDR3 here is CSVEDRGNRVYYGYTF. DNA for the CDR3: TGCAGCGTTGAAGATAGGGGAAACAGGGTCTACTATGGCTACACCTTC.

This chain links TRBV20-1 with TRBJ2-2; D possibly corresponds to TRBD2 (6 bases). The germline CDR1 and CDR2 sequences are DFQATT and SNEGSKA (reference sequence). The V and J ends lost 4 bases and 1 base respectively, with 7 bases between them. The CDR3 is 13 amino acids. The CDR3 sequence: CSAMRGNTGELFF. The CDR3 DNA follows: TGCAGTGCTATGCGGGGGAACACCGGGGAGCTGTTTTTT.

This clonotype was counted at least ten times. The chain links TRBV12-3 or TRBV12-4 to TRBJ2-6; D gene unclear. The V and J ends lost 3 bases and 1 base respectively, with 7 bases between them. CDR3 length equals 15 residues. This CDR3 is CASSFSGSGANVLTF. CDR3 nucleotide sequence: TGTGCCAGCAGTTTCTCCGGATCTGGGGCCAACGTCCTGACTTTC.

The sample holds many counts of this clonotype. This sequence joins TRBV7-9 and TRBJ2-5; weak D call: TRBD1 (6 bases). V lost 10 bases to trimming and J lost 5 bases, with 14 bases between them. The CDR3 sequence is 12 residues long. CDR1 is SEHNR and CDR2 is FQNEAQ in the germline V gene (reference sequence). The DNA for the CDR3 is TGTGCCAATCCGGGACATCGGGAGACCCAGTACTTC. It yields the protein CANPGHRETQYF.

This clonotype showed up many times. This rearrangement joins TRBV19 to TRBJ2-5; 8 positions agree with TRBD1. The germline V gene encodes CDR1 LNHDA and CDR2 SQIVND (reference sequence). Germline trimming cut 2 bases from V and 4 bases from J; bases unmatched to any gene: 9. The length of the CDR3 is 16 residues. The CDR3 coding sequence is TGTGCCAGTAGTATAACCTCGGATGACAGGGGAGAGACCCAGTACTTC. This gives the protein CASSITSDDRGETQYF.

This clonotype has a count of ten or more. The chain is built from TRBV28 and TRBJ1-1; TRBD1 is a possible D gene (6 bases). V was clipped by 5 bases and J by 10 bases, with 20 bases between them. This CDR3 is 14 amino acids long. Germline V gene lookup returns CDR1 MDHEN and CDR2 SYDVKM. Here the CDR3 DNA reads TGTGCCAGCAGTGCAGGGAGGGGGGGGGTGGCAGCTTTCTTT. Its protein is CASSAGRGGVAAFF.

In its sample, this clonotype was seen a few times. V usage is TRBV12-3 or TRBV12-4 and J usage is TRBJ1-3; maybe TRBD1 (5 bases). V was cut by 7 bases and J by 1 base, with 11 bases left in between. CDR3 size: 14 residues. Written as DNA, the CDR3 is TGTGCCAGCACCCTATGGGGGTCTGGAAACACCATATATTTT. Residues: CASTLWGSGNTIYF.

This clonotype occurred many times. The rearrangement joins TRBV10-3 to TRBJ1-1; D uncertain. With 2 bases removed from V and 0 bases from J, the gap between germline ends came to 7 bases. Germline CDR1 is ENHRY and CDR2 is SYGVKD. The CDR3 is 14 amino acids. The CDR3: CAISEVGMNTEAFF. The CDR3 DNA reads TGTGCCATCAGTGAGGTAGGAATGAACACTGAAGCTTTCTTT.

A few counts support this clonotype. This sequence joins TRBV20-1 and TRBJ1-5; D call uncertain. V was cut by 5 bases and J by 0 bases, with 11 bases left in between. Germline-derived CDR1 and CDR2 are DFQATT and SNEGSKA (reference sequence). This CDR3 is built from 14 residues. CDR3 sequence reads: CSAADGNSNQPQHF. The CDR3 bases are TGCAGTGCTGCGGACGGTAATAGCAATCAGCCCCAGCATTTT.

Turning to this clonotype: This may be a read error: a much more frequent sequence differs by one nucleotide. The missing conserved phenylalanine or tryptophan at the end of this CDR3 makes a read error likely. The chain uses TRBV11-2 and TRBJ2-7; perhaps TRBD1 as D (5 bases). Germline CDR1 is SGHAT and CDR2 is FQNNGV. The CDR3 runs 15 residues. Trimming took 5 bases from V and 2 from J, leaving 16 bases between them. The CDR3 DNA reads as TGTGCCAGCAGCCTTAGGGGTAGGGCGGCCTACGAGCAGTACCTC. As protein: CASSLRGRAAYEQYL.

This clonotype occurred many times. The gene calls are TRBV5-1 and TRBJ2-1, with TRBD2 identical over 9 bases. The CDR3 has 16 residues. Losses at the gene ends were 7 bases for V and 5 bases for J; bases not matched to a gene: 13. Germline V gives CDR1 SGHRS, CDR2 YFSETQ. CDR3: CASFRGSSGGHNEQFF. The CDR3 coding sequence is TGCGCCAGCTTCCGAGGGAGTAGCGGGGGCCACAATGAGCAGTTCTTC.

This clonotype was seen a handful of times. The V and J genes are TRBV9 and TRBJ1-1; 8 bases line up with TRBD1. This CDR3 contains 13 residues. Losses at the gene ends were 3 bases for V and 8 bases for J; bases not matched to a gene: 6. Per germline, CDR1 SGDLS and CDR2 YYNGEE. This CDR3 reads CASSESGGSEAFF. The CDR3 DNA follows: TGTGCCAGCAGCGAATCAGGGGGCAGCGAAGCTTTCTTT.

This clonotype was recorded at least ten times. The rearrangement uses TRBV11-2 and TRBJ2-3; 7 nucleotides line up with TRBD2. Germline V lookup: CDR1 SGHAT, CDR2 FQNNGV. CDR3 length: 16 amino acids. Trimming removed 5 bases from V and 2 bases from J; junction bases left unmatched: 10. CDR3 sequence (DNA): TGTGCCAGCAGCCGACCGGGGGGAGAGTACACAGATACGCAGTATTTT. Its protein product is CASSRPGGEYTDTQYF.

This clonotype has ten or more counts. The chain combines TRBV18 with TRBJ2-3, with 7 bases identical to TRBD2. V was clipped by 4 bases and J by 4 bases; unmatched bases: 5. From germline, CDR1 is KGHSH and CDR2 LQKENI. This CDR3 has 14 residues. CDR3 residues: CASSRGGNADTQYF. Here the CDR3 DNA reads TGTGCCAGCTCACGGGGAGGGAACGCAGATACGCAGTATTTT.

This clonotype was counted a few times. This chain joins TRBV7-9 and TRBJ1-1, with TRBD1 as a possible D gene (6 bases). The germline V gene has CDR1 SEHNR and CDR2 FQNEAQ (reference sequence). CDR3 length: 14 amino acids. V dropped 5 bases and J dropped 7 bases, with 17 bases sitting between them. The CDR3, as DNA: TGTGCCAGCAGCCGTGACCGGGGGGGCAATGAAGCTTTCTTT. It codes for CASSRDRGGNEAFF. Combining the CDR3 with reference TRBV7-9 and TRBJ1-1 gives the whole variable domain DTGVSQNPRHKITKRGQNVTFRCDPISEHNRLYWYRQTLGQGPEFLTYFQNEAQLEKSRLLSDRFSAERPKGSFSTLEIQRTEQGDSAMYLCASSRDRGGNEAFFGQGTRLTVV.